The entry below describes one T cell receptor (beta chain). Other DNA sequences within the sample encode an identical CDR3. This sample was taken from a study of cytomegalovirus exposure and HLA in healthy donors. In the PCR, 60 Vbeta and 13 Jbeta primers were used. Libraries were prepared by immunoSEQ multiplex PCR; TCRdb keeps only in-frame clonotypes and omits some of them. The table shows some 100,000 clones, with approximately 72% occurring only once. The CDR3 is 14 residues long. Looked up from germline, CDR1 is SQVTM and CDR2 is ANQGSEA. Trimming at V came to 3 bases and at J to 4 bases, leaving 2 bases not matched to a gene.

The sample was PBMCs. This receptor was obtained from a woman between 65 and 79 years old in good health and CMV-seropositive. This sequence joins TRBV29-1 and TRBJ2-3, with TRBD2 matching over 12 bases. CDR3 bases: TGCAGCGTTGAGACTAGCGGGAGTTCAGATACGCAGTATTTT. Protein: CSVETSGSSDTQYF.